This T cell receptor (beta chain) was documented in a study of early T cells in non-severe SARS-CoV-2 infection. Germline assignment: CDR1 ENHRY and CDR2 SYGVKD. V lost 6 bases and J lost 3; bases outside the gene matches: 8. The CDR3 contains 15 residues. This clonotype was found many times. TCRdb used MiXCR to reprocess the 5' RACE reads, holding one entry per CDR3 protein. The sample consists of roughly 81,000 distinct CDR3 sequences, 6% to 7% of them appearing once. The sample consisted of whole blood. The gene calls are TRBV10-3 and TRBJ2-3, with 8 nucleotides matching TRBD1. This receptor was taken from an adult who was a healthcare worker with PCR-confirmed SARS-CoV-2 infection or an uninfected control (not recorded which). In nucleotides, the CDR3 is TGTGCCATCAGGGGCGGACAGGGAGGAACAGATACGCAGTATTTT. It specifies CAIRGGQGGTDTQYF.